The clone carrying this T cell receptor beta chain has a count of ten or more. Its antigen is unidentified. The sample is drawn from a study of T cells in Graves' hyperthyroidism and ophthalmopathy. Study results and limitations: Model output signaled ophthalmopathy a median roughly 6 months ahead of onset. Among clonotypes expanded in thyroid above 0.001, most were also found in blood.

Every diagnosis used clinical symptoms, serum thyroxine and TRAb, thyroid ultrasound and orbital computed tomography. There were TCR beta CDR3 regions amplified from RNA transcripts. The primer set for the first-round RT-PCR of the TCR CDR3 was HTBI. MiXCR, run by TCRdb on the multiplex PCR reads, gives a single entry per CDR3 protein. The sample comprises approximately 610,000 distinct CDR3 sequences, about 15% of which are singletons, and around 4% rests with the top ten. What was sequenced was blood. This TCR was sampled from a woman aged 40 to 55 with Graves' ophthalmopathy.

The CDR3 sequence: CSARRDTRETQYF. The DNA of the CDR3 is TGCAGTGCTCGCCGGGACACGAGAGAGACCCAGTACTTC. The chain joins TRBV20-1 to TRBJ2-5; D possibly corresponds to TRBD1 (6 bases). The CDR3 is 13 residues long. Germline loops: CDR1 DFQATT, CDR2 SNEGSKA (reference sequence). Trimming cost V 5 bases and J 4 bases, with 14 bases left between them.